This TCR beta chain was found in a study of blood T cells in healthy people across ages. The CDR3 covers 15 residues. The V and J ends lost 6 bases and 0 bases respectively, with 9 bases between them. CDR1 and CDR2 (germline): MNHNS, SASEGT. Primers used in a second PCR of about 6 to 11 cycles were a sample-barcoded 5' primer and a J-beta primer mix. TCRdb analysed the 5' RACE reads with MiXCR anew, one entry per CDR3 protein. The repertoire holds 1.2 million to 1.5 million distinct CDR3 sequences, with around two fifths as singletons. This clonotype was found a few times. The sequence came from a woman between 18 and 29 years old in good health. The specimen sequenced was blood. The V and J genes are TRBV6-1 and TRBJ2-6, with unresolved D. The CDR3 is CASSVRASGANVLTF. CDR3 coding DNA: TGTGCCAGCAGCGTTAGAGCCTCTGGGGCCAACGTCCTGACTTTC.